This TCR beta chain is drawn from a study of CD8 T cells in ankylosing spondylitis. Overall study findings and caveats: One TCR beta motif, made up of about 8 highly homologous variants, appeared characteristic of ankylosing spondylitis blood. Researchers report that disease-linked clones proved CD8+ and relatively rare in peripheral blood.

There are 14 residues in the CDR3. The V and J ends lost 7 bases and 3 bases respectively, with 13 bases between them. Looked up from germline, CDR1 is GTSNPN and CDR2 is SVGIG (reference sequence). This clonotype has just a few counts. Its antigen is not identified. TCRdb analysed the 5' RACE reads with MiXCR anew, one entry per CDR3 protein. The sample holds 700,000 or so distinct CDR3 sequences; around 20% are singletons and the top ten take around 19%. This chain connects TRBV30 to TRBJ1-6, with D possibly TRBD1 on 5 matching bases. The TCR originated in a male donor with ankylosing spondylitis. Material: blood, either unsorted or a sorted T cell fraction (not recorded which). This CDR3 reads CAFGRDGYNSPLHF. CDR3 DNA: TGTGCCTTCGGCCGGGACGGCTATAATTCACCCCTCCACTTT.